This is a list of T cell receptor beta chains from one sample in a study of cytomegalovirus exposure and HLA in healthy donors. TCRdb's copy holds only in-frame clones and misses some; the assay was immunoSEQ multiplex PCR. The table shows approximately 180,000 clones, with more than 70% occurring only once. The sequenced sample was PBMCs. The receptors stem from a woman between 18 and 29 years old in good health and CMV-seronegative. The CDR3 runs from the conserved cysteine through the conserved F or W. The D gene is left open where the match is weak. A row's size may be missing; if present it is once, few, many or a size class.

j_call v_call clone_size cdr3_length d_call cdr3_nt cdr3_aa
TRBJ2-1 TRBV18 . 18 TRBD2 TGTGCCAGCTCACCGCTAGCGGGAGCCGCTCTCTCCTACAATGAGCAGTTCTTC CASSPLAGAALSYNEQFF
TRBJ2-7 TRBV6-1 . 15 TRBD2 TGTGCCAGTCAACCCCCGGGACTAGGCCAATACGAGCAGTACTTC CASQPPGLGQYEQYF
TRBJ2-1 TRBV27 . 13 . TGTGCCAGCAGAAAACAGGTATACAATGAGCAGTTCTTC CASRKQVYNEQFF
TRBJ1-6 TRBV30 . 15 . TGTGCCTGGAGTGTACGGGGGATAAATAATTCACCCCTCCACTTT CAWSVRGINNSPLHF
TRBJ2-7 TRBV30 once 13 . TGTGCCTGGAGTTCCGGGATCTCCTACGAGCAGTACTTC CAWSSGISYEQYF
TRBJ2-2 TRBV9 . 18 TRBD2 TGTGCCAGCAGCGTAGCTAGCGGGGGGGCGGTGAACACCGGGGAGCTGTTTTTT CASSVASGGAVNTGELFF
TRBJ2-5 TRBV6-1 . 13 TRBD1 TGTGCCAGCAGTAAAACAGGGGGAGAGACCCAGTACTTC CASSKTGGETQYF
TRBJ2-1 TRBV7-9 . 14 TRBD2 TGTGCCATCTTTAGCGGGAGCTCCTACAATGAGCAGTTCTTC CAIFSGSSYNEQFF
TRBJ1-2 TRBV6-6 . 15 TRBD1 TGTGCCAGCAGTTCCGACCCCTTTAGGACAGGGGGGAGTCTCTTC CASSSDPFRTGGSLF
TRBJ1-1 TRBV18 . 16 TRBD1 TGTGCCAGCTCATACTCAGAGGGGGCTATCGACACTGAAGCTTTCTTT CASSYSEGAIDTEAFF
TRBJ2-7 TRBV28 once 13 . TGTGCCAGCAAGGTCACAGGGACCTACGAGCAGTACTTC CASKVTGTYEQYF
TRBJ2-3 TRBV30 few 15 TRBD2 TGTGCCTGGAGTGTAGGCGGCGGGGGTGCAGATACGCAGTATTTT CAWSVGGGGADTQYF
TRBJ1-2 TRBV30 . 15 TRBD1 TGTGCCTGGAGTGCCTCTGACAGGGGGATCTATGGCTACACCTTC CAWSASDRGIYGYTF
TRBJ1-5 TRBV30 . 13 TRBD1 TGTGCCTGGAGTGACAGGGGAAGACAGCCCCAGCATTTT CAWSDRGRQPQHF
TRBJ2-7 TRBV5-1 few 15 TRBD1 TGCGCCAGCAGCTCCAGACAGGGCGAGTCCTACGAGCAGTACTTC CASSSRQGESYEQYF
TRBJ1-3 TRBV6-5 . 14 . TGTGCCAGCACCACAGACCGGTCTGGAAACACCATATATTTT CASTTDRSGNTIYF
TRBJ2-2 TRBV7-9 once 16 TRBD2 TGTGCCAGCAGCCGTAGCAGCCTTACTAGCGCCGGGGAGCTGTTTTTT CASSRSSLTSAGELFF
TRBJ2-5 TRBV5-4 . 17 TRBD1 TGTGCCAGCAGCTTGGGGGCCAGGGGGCTTTTACAAGAGACCCAGTACTTC CASSLGARGLLQETQYF
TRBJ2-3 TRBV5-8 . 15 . TGTGCCAGCAGCCCGCCCAGGGAAAGCACAGATACGCAGTATTTT CASSPPRESTDTQYF
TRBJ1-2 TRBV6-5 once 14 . TGTGCCAGCAGTGCCTTAGGGGAAAGCTCTGGCTACACCTTC CASSALGESSGYTF
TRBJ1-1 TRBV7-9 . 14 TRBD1 TGTGCCAGCAGCCCGACAGGGGCTGGCCCTGAAGCTTTCTTT CASSPTGAGPEAFF
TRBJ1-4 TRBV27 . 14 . TGTGCCAGCAGCCCCAGGAGGTTATTCGAAAAACTGTTTTTT CASSPRRLFEKLFF
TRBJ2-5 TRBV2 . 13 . TGTGCCAGCAGAGCTAGAAACCAAGAGACCCAGTACTTC CASRARNQETQYF
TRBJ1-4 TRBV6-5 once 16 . TGTGCCAGCAGTTACAATTCTGGGAGGGTTGGAGAAAAACTGTTTTTT CASSYNSGRVGEKLFF
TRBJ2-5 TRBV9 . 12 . TGTGCCAGCGGGCGATTGGCAGAGACCCAGTACTTC CASGRLAETQYF
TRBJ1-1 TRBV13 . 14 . TGTGCCAGCAGCTTGCCGCGGGGAAGAACTGAAGCTTTCTTT CASSLPRGRTEAFF
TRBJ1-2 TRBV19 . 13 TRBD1 TGTGCCAGTAGTACCCACAGGGGACAAGGCTACACCTTC CASSTHRGQGYTF
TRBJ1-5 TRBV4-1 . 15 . TGCGCCAGCAGCCAAGAGGTTACAGGGAATCAGCCCCAGCATTTT CASSQEVTGNQPQHF
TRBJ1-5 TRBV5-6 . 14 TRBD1 TGTGCCAGCAGCTTGGAGGGGGCGGTTCAGCCCCAGCATTTT CASSLEGAVQPQHF
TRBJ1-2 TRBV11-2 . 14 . TGTGCCAGCAGCCTTCAGACAGGCTTCTATGGCTACACCTTC CASSLQTGFYGYTF
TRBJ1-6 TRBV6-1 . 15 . TGTGCCAGCAGTGAAGCGGAGAGGACAGTCAGGGCCCTCCACTTT CASSEAERTVRALHF
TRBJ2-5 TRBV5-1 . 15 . TGCGCCAGCGGAAACGGAGGACCCGGCCAAGAGACCCAGTACTTC CASGNGGPGQETQYF
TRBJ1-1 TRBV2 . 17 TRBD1 TGTGCCAGCAGTGCGGGCGACAGGGGGCCAGTGAACACTGAAGCTTTCTTT CASSAGDRGPVNTEAFF
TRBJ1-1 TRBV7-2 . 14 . TGTGCCAGCAGCTTAGTTCATGTGAACACTGAAGCTTTCTTT CASSLVHVNTEAFF
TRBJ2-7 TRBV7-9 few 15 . TGTGCCAGCAGGGGGCCGGAGACCCGCTCCTACGAGCAGTACTTC CASRGPETRSYEQYF
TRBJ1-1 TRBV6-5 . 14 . TGTGCCAGCATCCCCTGGGGAGAGGGAACTGAAGCTTTCTTT CASIPWGEGTEAFF
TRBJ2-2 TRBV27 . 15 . TGTGCCAGCAGTTTAGAACAGTTGAACACCGGGGAGCTGTTTTTT CASSLEQLNTGELFF
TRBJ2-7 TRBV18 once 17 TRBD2 TGTGCCAGCTCACCCCCCGCTAGCGGGACGTTTTCTCCCGAGCAGTACTTC CASSPPASGTFSPEQYF
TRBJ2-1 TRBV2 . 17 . TGTGCCAGCAGTGAAATAGGGGGGGCAAGCTCCTACAATGAGCAGTTCTTC CASSEIGGASSYNEQFF
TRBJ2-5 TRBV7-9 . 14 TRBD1 TGTGCCAGCAGCATATCAGGGGGCGGCGAGACCCAGTACTTC CASSISGGGETQYF
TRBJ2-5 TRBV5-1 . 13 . TGCGCCAGCAGCTTAGCACAGTGGGAGACCCAGTACTTC CASSLAQWETQYF
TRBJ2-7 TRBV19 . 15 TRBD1 TGTGCCAGTAGTATTGGGACAGGAATCTCCTACGAGCAGTACTTC CASSIGTGISYEQYF
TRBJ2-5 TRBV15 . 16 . TGTGCCACCAGCAGAGATCAGGCGCTATCAGGGGAGACCCAGTACTTC CATSRDQALSGETQYF
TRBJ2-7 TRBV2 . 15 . TGTGCCAGCAGACGCGAGGTGGCGGTAACGAGCGAGCAGTACTTC CASRREVAVTSEQYF
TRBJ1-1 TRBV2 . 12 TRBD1 TGTGCCAGCGCCGGGACAGGGCATTACGCTTTCTTT CASAGTGHYAFF
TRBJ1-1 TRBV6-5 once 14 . TGTGCCAGCAGTTGGGGGGGTTGGAACACTGAAGCTTTCTTT CASSWGGWNTEAFF
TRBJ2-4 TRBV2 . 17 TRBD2 TGTGCCAGCAGTGGAGGGGAACTAGCGGGACTTCAAAACATTCAGTACTTC CASSGGELAGLQNIQYF
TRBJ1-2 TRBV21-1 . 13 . TGTGCCAGCAGCAAAGAGGAGGAGGATGGCTACACCTTC CASSKEEEDGYTF
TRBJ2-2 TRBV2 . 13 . TGTGCCAGCAGTGCCATAGCTAGCGGGGAGCTGTTTTTT CASSAIASGELFF
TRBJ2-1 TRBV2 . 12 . TGTGCCAGCAGTGAATGGGCTGTTGAGCAGTTCTTC CASSEWAVEQFF
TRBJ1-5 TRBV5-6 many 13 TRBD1 TGTGCCAGCAGCGATCGGACAGGACAGCCCCAGCATTTT CASSDRTGQPQHF
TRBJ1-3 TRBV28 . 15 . TGTGCCAGCAGTTATGGGGGCGCCTATGGAAACACCATATATTTT CASSYGGAYGNTIYF
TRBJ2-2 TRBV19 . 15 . TGTGCCAGTAGTATGGCGGACATGAACACCGGGGAGCTGTTTTTT CASSMADMNTGELFF
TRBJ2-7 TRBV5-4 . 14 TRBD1 TGTGCCAGCAGCTTTGACAGGGGGGGAGACGAGCAGTACTTC CASSFDRGGDEQYF
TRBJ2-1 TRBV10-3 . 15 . TGTGCCATCAGTGAGGCAGGTAGAAGTGATAATGAGCAGTTCTTC CAISEAGRSDNEQFF